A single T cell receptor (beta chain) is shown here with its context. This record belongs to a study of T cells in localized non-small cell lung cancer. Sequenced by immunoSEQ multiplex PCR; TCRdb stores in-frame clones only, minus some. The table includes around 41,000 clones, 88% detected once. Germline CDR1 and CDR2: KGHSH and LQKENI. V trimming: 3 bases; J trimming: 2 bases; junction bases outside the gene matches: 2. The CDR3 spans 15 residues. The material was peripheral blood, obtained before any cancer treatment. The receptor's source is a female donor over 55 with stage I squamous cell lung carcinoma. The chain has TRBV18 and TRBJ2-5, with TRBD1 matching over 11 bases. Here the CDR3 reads CASSPGQGAQETQYF. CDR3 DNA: TGTGCCAGCTCACCTGGACAGGGGGCGCAAGAGACCCAGTACTTC.